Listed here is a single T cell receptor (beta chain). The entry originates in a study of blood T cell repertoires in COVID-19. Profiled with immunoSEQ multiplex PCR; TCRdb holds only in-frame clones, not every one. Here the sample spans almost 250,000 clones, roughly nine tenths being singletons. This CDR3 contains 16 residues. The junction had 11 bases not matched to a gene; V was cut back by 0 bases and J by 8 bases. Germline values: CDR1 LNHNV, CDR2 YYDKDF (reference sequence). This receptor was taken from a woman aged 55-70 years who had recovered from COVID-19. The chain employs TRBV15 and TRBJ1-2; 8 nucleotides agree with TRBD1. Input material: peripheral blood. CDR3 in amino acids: CATSRDPLAGGDGYTF. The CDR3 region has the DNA TGTGCCACCAGCAGAGACCCCCTCGCAGGGGGCGACGGCTACACCTTC.